The rows below give T cell receptor beta chains drawn from one sample of a study of metastatic and nonmetastatic thyroid tumors. TCRdb called clones again from the PCR reads with MiXCR. The table has tens of thousands of clones, approximately 24% seen once; the top ten hold 3.8%. The sequenced sample consisted of blood. The receptors were gathered from a male donor with papillary thyroid cancer or a benign thyroid nodule (not recorded which). Some clones in this sample may be carry-over from other donors' samples. CDR3s include the opening cysteine and the closing phenylalanine or tryptophan. A D gene is named only where the DNA matches it firmly. Clone size is shown for a subset of rows, as once, few, many or a class of expanded clone.

cdr3_aa cdr3_nt j_call v_call d_call clone_size
CASSEERTGENTGELFF TGTGCCAGCAGCGAAGAAAGGACAGGGGAGAACACCGGGGAGCTGTTTTTT TRBJ2-2 TRBV6-1 TRBD1 few
CATSDFTWVDGYTF TGTGCCACCAGTGATTTTACATGGGTCGACGGCTACACCTTC TRBJ1-2 TRBV24-1 . .
CATRTGPTFYEQYF TGCGCCACTCGAACAGGACCAACCTTCTACGAGCAGTACTTC TRBJ2-7 TRBV5-1 . .
CASSLRGLENTGELFF TGTGCCAGCAGTTTAAGAGGACTGGAGAACACCGGGGAGCTGTTTTTT TRBJ2-2 TRBV12-3/TRBV12-4 . many
CASTLPGQGTSPLHF TGTGCCAGCACCCTACCAGGACAGGGGACCTCACCCCTCCACTTT TRBJ1-6 TRBV6-1 TRBD1 many
CASSPQGREKLFF TGTGCCAGCTCACCGCAGGGTCGTGAAAAACTGTTTTTT TRBJ1-4 TRBV18 . many
CSSSASGTGVTIGNSPLHF TGTTCCAGCAGTGCCTCCGGGACAGGGGTCACGATCGGCAATTCACCCCTCCACTTT TRBJ1-6 TRBV6-4 TRBD1 .
CASRFQDSYEQYF TGTGCCAGCAGGTTCCAGGATTCCTACGAGCAGTACTTC TRBJ2-7 TRBV5-6 . many
CASSLSSGNTGELFF TGCGCCAGCAGCCTCTCTAGCGGGAACACCGGGGAGCTGTTTTTT TRBJ2-2 TRBV5-1 TRBD2 many
CASSYPGQTMNTEAFF TGTGCCAGCAGCTACCCGGGACAGACTATGAACACTGAAGCTTTCTTT TRBJ1-1 TRBV11-1 TRBD1 .
CASSLSGDEQYF TGCGCCAGCAGCTTGTCGGGAGACGAGCAGTACTTC TRBJ2-7 TRBV5-1 . many
CASSLVGDLNTIYF TGCGCCAGCAGCTTGGTGGGGGACCTAAACACCATATATTTT TRBJ1-3 TRBV5-1 . .
CASSSGANVLTF TGTGCCAGCAGCTCTGGGGCCAACGTCCTGACTTTC TRBJ2-6 TRBV7-3 . .
CASTTDRGSYNEQFF TGTGCCAGCACCACCGACAGGGGCTCCTACAATGAGCAGTTCTTC TRBJ2-1 TRBV12-3/TRBV12-4 TRBD1 many
CASGRSNTEAFF TGTGCTTCTGGACGGTCGAACACTGAAGCTTTCTTT TRBJ1-1 TRBV30 . .
CASSLLGASYNEQFF TGCGCCAGCAGCTTATTGGGGGCCTCCTACAATGAGCAGTTCTTC TRBJ2-1 TRBV5-1 . .
CASSYANTIYF TGTGCCAGCAGTTACGCAAACACCATATATTTT TRBJ1-3 TRBV6-5 . many